This TCR beta chain comes out of a study of patients and donors after allogeneic stem cell transplantation. Trimming removed 3 bases at V and 1 base at J, with 15 bases between. In germline, CDR1 is SGHDN, CDR2 FVKESK. This CDR3 has 16 amino acids. TCRdb analysed the RT-PCR reads with MiXCR anew, one entry per CDR3 protein. The table lists 150,000 to 200,000 distinct CDR3 sequences, approximately 22% of them singletons. This receptor was obtained from a human donor who was either an allogeneic HSCT recipient or a stem cell or donor lymphocyte infusion donor (not recorded which). It is not recorded whose cells these are; they may come from a transplant donor. Sequenced input: blood, either unsorted or a sorted T cell fraction (not recorded which). This chain joins TRBV14 and TRBJ1-1; D is uncertain. The CDR3 reads CASSQRAAATNTEAFF. The DNA for the CDR3 is TGTGCCAGCAGCCAGAGAGCAGCTGCTACGAACACTGAAGCTTTCTTT.